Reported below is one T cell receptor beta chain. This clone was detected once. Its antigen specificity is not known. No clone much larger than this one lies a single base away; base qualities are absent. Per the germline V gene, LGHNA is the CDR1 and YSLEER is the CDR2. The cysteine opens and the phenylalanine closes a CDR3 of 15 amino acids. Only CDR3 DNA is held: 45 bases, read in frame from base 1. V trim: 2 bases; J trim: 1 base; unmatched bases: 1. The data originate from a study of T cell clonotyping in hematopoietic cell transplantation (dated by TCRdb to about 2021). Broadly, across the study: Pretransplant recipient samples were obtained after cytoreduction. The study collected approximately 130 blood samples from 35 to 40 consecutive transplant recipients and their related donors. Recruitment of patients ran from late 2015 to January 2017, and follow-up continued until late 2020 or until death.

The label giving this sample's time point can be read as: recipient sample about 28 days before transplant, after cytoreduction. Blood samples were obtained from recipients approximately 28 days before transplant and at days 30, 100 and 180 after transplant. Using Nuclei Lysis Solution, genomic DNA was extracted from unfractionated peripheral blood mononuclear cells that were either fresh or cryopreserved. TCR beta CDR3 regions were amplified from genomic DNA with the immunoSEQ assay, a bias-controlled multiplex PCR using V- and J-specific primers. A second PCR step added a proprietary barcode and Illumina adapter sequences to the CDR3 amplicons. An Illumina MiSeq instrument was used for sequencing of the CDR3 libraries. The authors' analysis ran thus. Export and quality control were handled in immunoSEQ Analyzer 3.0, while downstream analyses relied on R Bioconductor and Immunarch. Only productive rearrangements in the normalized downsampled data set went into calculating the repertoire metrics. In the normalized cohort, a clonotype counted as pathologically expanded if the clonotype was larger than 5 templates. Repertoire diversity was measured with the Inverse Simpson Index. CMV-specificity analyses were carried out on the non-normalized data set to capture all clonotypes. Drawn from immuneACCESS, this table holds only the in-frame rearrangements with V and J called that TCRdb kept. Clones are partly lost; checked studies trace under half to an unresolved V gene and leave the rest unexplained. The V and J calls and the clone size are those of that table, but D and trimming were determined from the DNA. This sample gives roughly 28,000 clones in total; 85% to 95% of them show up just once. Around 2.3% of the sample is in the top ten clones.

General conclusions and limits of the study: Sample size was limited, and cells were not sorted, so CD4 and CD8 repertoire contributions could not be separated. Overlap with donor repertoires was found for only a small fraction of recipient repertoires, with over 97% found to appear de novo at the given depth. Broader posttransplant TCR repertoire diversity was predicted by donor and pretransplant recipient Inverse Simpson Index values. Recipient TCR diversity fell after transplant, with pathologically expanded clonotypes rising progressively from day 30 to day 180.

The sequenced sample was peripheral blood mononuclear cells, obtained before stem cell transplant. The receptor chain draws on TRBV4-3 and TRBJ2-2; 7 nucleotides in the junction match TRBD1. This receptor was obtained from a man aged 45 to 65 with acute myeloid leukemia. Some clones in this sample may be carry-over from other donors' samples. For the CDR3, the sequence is CASSQTGENTGELFF. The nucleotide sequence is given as TGCGCCAGCAGCCAAACAGGGGAGAACACCGGGGAGCTGTTTTTT.